The present T cell receptor beta chain was sequenced within a study of T cells after yellow fever vaccination (dated by TCRdb to between 2019 and 2020). Some background on the complete study: Libraries from fractions with low cell numbers were prepared with the SMART-Seq v4 Ultra Low Input RNA kit. To track T-cell clones before and after primary and booster YFV17D yellow fever vaccination, bulk TCR alpha and beta repertoires were sequenced longitudinally. Two healthy male donors, one aged 18 to 29 and one aged 30 to 40 years, were included in the cohort. Blood samples were taken at several timepoints before and after primary and secondary immunization, and bulk PBMC replicates and cell subsets were isolated.

What the treatment or condition label conveys for this sample: live attenuated yellow fever vaccine strain. At each blood-draw timepoint, two biological replicates of bulk PBMCs were obtained. A standard Ficoll-Paque protocol was used to isolate PBMCs from peripheral blood. RNA was extracted with TriZol from bulk PBMCs, CD4 and CD8 fractions, and dextramer-positive and dextramer-negative fractions. Notes on this clonotype: What antigen it recognizes has not been identified. The input lacks base qualities; no much larger clone sits a single base away.

TCR cDNA was synthesized by 5'RACE template switching, which introduced a universal primer site and unique molecular identifiers. Priming of cDNA synthesis was performed from both the TCR alpha and TCR beta constant segments. Library amplification used two PCR steps, and the second PCR step added sample barcodes and sequencing adapters. Sequencing of libraries was done on Illumina HiSeq 2500 (2x100 bp) or NovaSeq (2x150 bp). Processing in the source paper ran as follows. MIGEC handled demultiplexing of reads and collapsing into UMI consensus sequences, while MiXCR performed V(D)J alignment. Using edgeR on replicate PBMC samples, clonotypes were called vaccine-responding if FDR was below 0.01 and the log2 fold change was above 5 up to day 15. CD4 or CD8 identity was assigned to each bulk clonotype according to whether the clonotype was present at higher abundance in the sequenced CD4 repertoire or the sequenced CD8 repertoire. The public reads were reanalyzed by TCRdb: fastp trimming at Q25, MiXCR alignment, in-frame beta chains only. Every CDR3 protein is listed once, alongside the most common genes and DNA of its rows. The V and J calls were not made by the authors but by TCRdb's processing. Within this sample are 550,000 or so distinct CDR3 sequences, with over 15% of them counted one time only. The top ten clones comprise roughly an eighth of the sample.

Beyond this particular receptor, the publication reports: FACS-sorted repertoires could contain abundant contaminating clonotypes from the bulk population, so computational filtering was required. The secondary T-cell response was found to be weaker but faster than the primary response, with a peak reached on day 5 rather than on day 15. A small share of clonotypes occurred in both CD4 and CD8 compartments, likely arising from convergent recombination. Most clones expanded after primary vaccination (around 96% of CD4 and approximately 90% of CD8) were re-detected after the booster, suggesting that broad memory maintenance occurred. Because the study included only a couple of donors, the extent to which the findings can be generalized is limited.

The source is a man aged 25-45 years who received the YFV17D yellow fever vaccine. The specimen comprised PBMCs, sampled 15 days after the yellow fever booster vaccination.

The CDR3 sequence is CSSGGNNEQFF. The DNA sequence is given as TGCAGTTCGGGAGGGAACAATGAGCAGTTCTTC. The rearrangement combines TRBV29-1 with TRBJ2-1; 8 junctional bases match TRBD2. The CDR3 covers 11 residues, taking in both the cysteine and the phenylalanine. Solely the CDR3 DNA is kept, with 33 bases framed from the first base. CDR1 and CDR2, looked up from the germline V gene, are SQVTM and ANQGSEA.